This entry is about one T cell receptor beta chain. The CDR3 covers 15 residues. V lost 4 bases to trimming and J lost 6 bases; unmatched junction nucleotides: 10. The germline V gene has CDR1 MGHRA and CDR2 YSYEKL. This specimen comes from a study of T cells after yellow fever vaccination. Universal primer sites and UMIs were introduced during 5'RACE template-switching synthesis of TCR cDNA. TCRdb reanalysed the 5' RACE reads using MiXCR and keeps one entry per CDR3 protein. The profile covers 300,000 or so distinct CDR3 sequences, with about 6.9% appearing a single time and 18% taken by the ten largest.

The sample here was PBMCs, taken more than 40 days after the first yellow fever vaccination. This rearrangement joins TRBV4-1 to TRBJ2-3; 7 bases map to TRBD2. This clonotype originated in a man aged 18 to 30 who received the YFV17D yellow fever vaccine. CDR3 residues: CASSPIAGASDTQYF. CDR3 nucleotides: TGCGCCAGCAGCCCTATAGCGGGTGCGTCTGATACGCAGTATTTT.